This T cell receptor (beta chain) was retrieved from a study of regulatory T cells in long-lasting Graves disease. Time point given: newly diagnosed GD, antithyroid drugs for less than 3 months. PBMC RNA was the source of the TCR library. Sequencing libraries for TCR beta were prepared with iRepertoire HTBI primers and Arm-PCR of CDR3 regions. In TCRdb, the multiplex PCR reads were re-called with MiXCR into one record per CDR3 protein. This repertoire shows a few hundred thousand distinct CDR3 sequences, 15% found once; its top ten account for approximately 7.8%. From germline, CDR1 is SGHAT and CDR2 FQNNGV. This CDR3 spans 16 amino acids. These sequences were also reported in another study, on T cells in Graves' hyperthyroidism and ophthalmopathy. From that report: When the TCR CDR3 underwent first-round RT-PCR, the HTBI primer set was used.

V gene TRBV11-2 combines with J gene TRBJ2-1; 14 positions match TRBD2. The better agreement between TRBJ2-7 and the DNA end casts doubt on the J call. The source material was peripheral blood mononuclear cells (PBMCs), sampled at new diagnosis, from a patient treated with antithyroid drugs. The clonotype was recovered from a woman in her thirties or forties with Graves disease. The CDR3 loop is CASSPPGLAGAYEQYF. The CDR3 nucleotides are TGTGCCAGCAGCCCTCCGGGACTAGCGGGAGCCTACGAGCAGTACTTC.